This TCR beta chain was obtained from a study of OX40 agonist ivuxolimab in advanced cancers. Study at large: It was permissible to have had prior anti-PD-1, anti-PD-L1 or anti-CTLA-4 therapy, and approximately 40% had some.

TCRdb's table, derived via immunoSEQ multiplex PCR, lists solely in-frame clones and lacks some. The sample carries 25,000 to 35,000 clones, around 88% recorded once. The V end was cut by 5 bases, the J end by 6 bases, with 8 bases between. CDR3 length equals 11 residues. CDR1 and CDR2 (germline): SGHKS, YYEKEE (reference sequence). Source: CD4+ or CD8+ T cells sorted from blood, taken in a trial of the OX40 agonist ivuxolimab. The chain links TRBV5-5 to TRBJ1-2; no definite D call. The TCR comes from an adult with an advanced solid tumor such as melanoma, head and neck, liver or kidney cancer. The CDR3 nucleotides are TGTGCCAGCAGTCCGATTAATGGCTACACCTTC. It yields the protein CASSPINGYTF. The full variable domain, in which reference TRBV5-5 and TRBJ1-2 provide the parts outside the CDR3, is DAGVTQSPTHLIKTRGQQVTLRCSPISGHKSVSWYQQVLGQGPQFIFQYYEKEERGRGNFPDRFSARQFPNYSSELNVNALLLGDSALYLCASSPINGYTFGSGTRLTVV.